This TCR beta chain emerged from a study of response to subunit inactivated influenza vaccine. Notes on this clonotype: Its antigen remains unknown.

MiXCR, applied by TCRdb to the RT-PCR reads, yields one record per CDR3 protein. The sample carries just over 300,000 distinct CDR3 sequences, roughly a fifth recorded once. V was pared by 4 bases and J by 0 bases, with 12 bases between. This CDR3 has 15 amino acids. Germline CDR1 SGHVS, CDR2 FQNEAQ. Study-level results: It was suggested by the authors that few new T cells are recruited by each seasonal influenza vaccination.

The sequenced sample was PBMCs from blood, obtained 21 months after vaccination. The rearrangement uses TRBV7-8 and TRBJ1-2; no firm D call. The receptor's source is a man aged 45-69 years who received an inactivated influenza vaccine. The CDR3 DNA follows: TGTGCCAGCAGCTCCGGGCGTCTGGCTAACTATGGCTACACCTTC. It translates to CASSSGRLANYGYTF.